Presented here are 10 T cell receptor beta chains from one specimen sequenced in a study of human T cells and chemical hapten exposure (dated by TCRdb to the early 2020s). This specimen's time point label, per the study, means: patch test 1, 2 weeks after DPC sensitization. The sample's treatment or condition, from its label and the paper: therapeutic diphenylcyclopropenone sensitization with weekly scalp DPC. The protocol used for the library was RACE. Sequencer: NextSeq 500. TCRdb redid the processing of the public reads, applying fastp at Q25 and MiXCR, and retained in-frame beta chains. Rows are combined by CDR3 protein, so each entry shows the most common genes and DNA. This sample holds approximately 340,000 distinct CDR3 sequences; approximately 6.3% were observed only once. Approximately 8% of the sample rests with the top ten. Source: whole blood, taken in connection with sensitization to the hapten diphenylcyclopropenone (DPC). The receptors come from a woman between 18 and 30 years old with alopecia areata. Some clones in this sample may be carry-over from other donors' samples.

This clonotype was seen a handful of times. The chain carries TRBV25-1 and TRBJ1-2; no reliable D call. Germline V CDR1 and CDR2: MGHDK, SYGVNS. The V end lost 7 bases, the J end lost 5 bases, and 11 bases lay between the germline ends. This CDR3 has 12 amino acids. The CDR3 DNA follows: TGTGCCAGCAAGGGAGGACCTTATGGCTACACCTTC. Translation: CASKGGPYGYTF.

J is TRBJ2-7 and V is TRBV20-1; 13 bases agree with TRBD2. The CDR3 runs to 15 residues. In germline, CDR1 is DFQATT, CDR2 SNEGSKA (reference sequence). Trimming removed 1 base from V and 4 bases from J; junction bases left unmatched: 4. The CDR3 DNA reads as TGCAGTGCTAGAGTACTAGCGGGGGGGCTGTACGAGCAGTACTTC. This translates into CSARVLAGGLYEQYF.

This clonotype has at least ten counts. The chain employs TRBV10-3 and TRBJ2-1, with 13 bases that match TRBD2. This CDR3 is built from 18 residues. Germline assignment: CDR1 ENHRY and CDR2 SYGVKD. V lost 8 bases to trimming and J lost 0 bases; unmatched junction nucleotides: 10. CDR3 region: CAIGGLAGLPSSYNEQFF. The CDR3 DNA is TGTGCCATCGGGGGACTAGCGGGGCTTCCGAGCTCCTACAATGAGCAGTTCTTC.

Only a few counts were recorded for this clonotype. V gene TRBV14 combines with J gene TRBJ2-4, with a tentative D call TRBD2 (5 bases). V was shortened by 1 base and J by 8 bases, with 18 bases between the two germline ends. This CDR3 region has 16 residues. Germline CDR1 SGHDN, CDR2 FVKESK. The CDR3 coding sequence is TGTGCCAGCAGCCAAGGACAATCTTCGGGGAATCACATTCAGTACTTC. Translation gives CASSQGQSSGNHIQYF.

This clonotype was counted between two and nine times. The J gene is TRBJ2-1, the V gene TRBV12-5; D is uncertain. Trimming took off 0 bases at V and 0 bases at J, with 12 bases between the two ends. In germline, CDR1 is LGHNT, CDR2 FRNRAP. The CDR3 is 17 residues long. In nucleotides, the CDR3 is TGTGCTAGTGGTTTGGTTGGTAGCCCTAGCTCCTACAATGAGCAGTTCTTC. This sequence encodes CASGLVGSPSSYNEQFF.

The sample holds many counts of this clonotype. The chain employs TRBV25-1 and TRBJ2-7; D possibly corresponds to TRBD1 (6 bases). This CDR3 is 13 amino acids long. V gave up 3 bases and J gave up 2 bases, with 8 bases separating them. CDR1 MGHDK and CDR2 SYGVNS come from the germline V gene. The CDR3 loop is CASSEDSTYEQYF. CDR3 sequence (DNA): TGTGCCAGCAGTGAGGACAGCACCTACGAGCAGTACTTC.

The chain is built from TRBV3-1 and TRBJ2-6; D unresolved. Germline V CDR1 and CDR2: LGHDT, YNNKEL (reference sequence). The CDR3 sequence is 13 residues long. V was clipped by 3 bases and J by 7 bases, with 7 bases between them. The CDR3 nucleotides read TGTGCCAGCAGCCAGCAAGGAGCCAACGTCCTGACTTTC. Translation gives CASSQQGANVLTF.

There are a few counts of this clonotype. This chain links TRBV6-5 with TRBJ1-3; TRBD1 is a possible D gene (5 bases). V lost 6 bases and J lost 3, with 18 bases in between. The CDR3 consists of 16 residues. In germline, CDR1 is MNHEY, CDR2 SVGAGI. Written as DNA, the CDR3 is TGTGCCAGCAGCCCTAAGCTCAGGGTTATTGGAAACACCATATATTTT. Protein: CASSPKLRVIGNTIYF.

This clonotype appeared a few times. The chain combines TRBV4-3 with TRBJ2-6; 11 bases line up with TRBD1. V lost 6 bases and J lost 4; bases outside the gene matches: 14. Germline V gene sequence: CDR1 LGHNA, CDR2 YSLEER. This CDR3 has 19 residues. The DNA of the CDR3 is TGCGCCAGCAGTCAGAGGACAGGGGGCGATCTAAGGGGGGCCAACGTCCTGACTTTC. This sequence encodes CASSQRTGGDLRGANVLTF.

This clonotype was observed a few times. CDR3 sequence (DNA): TGTGCCAGCAGCTTGAGAGGGACGGTCTATAATTCACCCCTCCACTTT. Protein: CASSLRGTVYNSPLHF. The rearrangement links TRBV5-5 to TRBJ1-6; tentative D call: TRBD1 (5 bases). The V gene lost 1 base and the J gene lost 3 bases, with 11 bases spanning the gap. This CDR3 contains 16 residues. The V gene's germline CDR1 is SGHKS and CDR2 YYEKEE (reference sequence).